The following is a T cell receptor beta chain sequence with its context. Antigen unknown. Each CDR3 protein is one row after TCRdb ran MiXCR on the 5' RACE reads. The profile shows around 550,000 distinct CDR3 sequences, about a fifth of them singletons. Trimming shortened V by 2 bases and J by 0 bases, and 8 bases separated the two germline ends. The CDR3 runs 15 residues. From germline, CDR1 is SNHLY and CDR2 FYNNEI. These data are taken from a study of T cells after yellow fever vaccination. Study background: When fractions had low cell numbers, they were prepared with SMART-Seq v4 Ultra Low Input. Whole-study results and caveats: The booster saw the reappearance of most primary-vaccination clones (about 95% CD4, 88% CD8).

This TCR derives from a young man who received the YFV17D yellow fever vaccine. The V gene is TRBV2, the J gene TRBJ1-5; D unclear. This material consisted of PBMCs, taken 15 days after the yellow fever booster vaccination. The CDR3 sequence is CASSEFGYSNQPQHF. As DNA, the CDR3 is TGTGCCAGCAGTGAATTCGGCTATAGCAATCAGCCCCAGCATTTT.